Sequencing of this T cell receptor beta chain was carried out in a study of T-cell reconstitution after alpha-beta-depleted transplantation in children. The CDR3 length is 16 residues. The ends lost 0 bases at V and 6 bases at J; junction bases unmatched: 9. CDR1 and CDR2 from the germline V gene are SGHRS and YFSETQ. Many counts were recorded for this clonotype. Its antigen is unknown. Study findings and constraints: After transplant, at about two months, alpha-beta T cells were reportedly derived from several hundred expanded graft clones. Once a year had passed after transplant, T-cell counts and diversity came mostly from newly produced T cells. From surviving recipient T cells and thymic progenitors came the high day-60 TCRbeta diversity observed in some patients.

Molecular barcoding with unique molecular identifiers was used for the TCRbeta library. TCRdb fed the PCR reads into MiXCR, producing one record per CDR3 protein. The data show about 580,000 distinct CDR3 sequences, 23% seen once. This sequence was found in a boy younger than two who had a stem cell transplant for acute myeloid leukemia, so the T cells may come from the graft donor. The sample was PBMCs, mostly from graft donor cells, taken 360 days after TCRalphabeta/CD19-depleted stem cell transplant. This sequence joins TRBV5-1 and TRBJ1-2, with TRBD1 identical over 9 bases. The CDR3 protein is CASSLGNRDRVDGYTF. The CDR3 DNA reads TGCGCCAGCAGCTTGGGGAACCGGGACAGGGTGGATGGCTACACCTTC.